Sequencing of this TCR beta chain was carried out in a study of spatial heterogeneity in lung cancer. Overall study: Alpha-chain sequences were consistently detected less often than beta-chain sequences. The study observed each unique TCR and UMI combination more than ten times on average in raw reads.

TCRdb analysed the 5' RACE reads with MiXCR anew, one entry per CDR3 protein. In total, the table holds some 74 distinct CDR3 sequences. Notes on the study in general: Coverage of tumor T cells, an estimated figure, was approximately 7.7% for alpha and 11% to 15% for beta chains. Within tumors, counts of expanded alpha and beta TCRs tracked tumor mutation counts.

Time point denoted: sample taken at primary tumor resection. Whole RNA from tumor, nontumor lung or frozen PBMC was sequenced unsorted. Remarks on this clonotype: Its antigen remains unknown. Within a library made for alpha chains, this beta chain is off target, and its count is uninformative.

Germline V gene data show CDR1 as DFQATT and CDR2 as SNEGSKA (reference sequence). CDR3 size: 13 residues. Trimming left V 3 bases short and J 10 bases short, with 13 bases between. This chain uses TRBV20-1 with TRBJ1-6; D is unclear. This sequence originates from a female donor with early-stage non-small cell lung cancer. The material sequenced was lung tumor tissue, taken at surgery. For the CDR3, the DNA is TGCAGTGCTAGGTGGCTGGGAGAATCACCCCTCCACTTT. Protein product: CSARWLGESPLHF.